A single sample is the source of the 27 T cell receptor beta chains below, sequenced in a study of T cell responses to AZD1222 COVID-19 vaccine. Some clones are missing from TCRdb's copy, which holds only in-frame ones; the method was immunoSEQ multiplex PCR. The sample lists 90,000 to 150,000 clones; 80% to 90% were seen once. The specimen comprised peripheral blood, sampled on day 0 of AZD1222 vaccination. These receptors originate from an adult in good health.

A note on this clone: This sample also contains other DNA sequences that code for the same CDR3. The V call is TRBV7-2, the J call TRBJ2-2; 8 bases map to TRBD2. From germline, CDR1 is SGHTA and CDR2 FQGNSA. This CDR3 is built from 16 residues. The ends lost 3 bases at V and 0 bases at J; junction bases unmatched: 3. The CDR3 spells CASSFSSGSNTGELFF. The CDR3 nucleotides are TGTGCCAGCAGCTTTTCTAGCGGGTCGAACACCGGGGAGCTGTTTTTT.

CDR3 in amino acids: CAWNGRERGTQYF. In nucleotides, the CDR3 is TGTGCCTGGAATGGACGGGAGCGGGGTACGCAGTATTTT. The chain has TRBV30 and TRBJ2-3, with 7 bases lining up with TRBD2. Germline CDR1 GTSNPN, CDR2 SVGIG (reference sequence). Germline trimming cut 4 bases from V and 8 bases from J; bases unmatched to any gene: 9. The CDR3 covers 13 residues.

The chain employs TRBV12-3 or TRBV12-4 and TRBJ1-1; no firm D call. Trimming took 0 bases from V and 3 from J, leaving 2 bases between them. This CDR3 has 12 residues. The CDR3 reads CASSLAYTEAFF. The CDR3 nucleotides read TGTGCCAGCAGTTTAGCTTACACTGAAGCTTTCTTT.

The table lists this clone with a count of one. CDR3 DNA: TGTGCCAGTAGTCGCTATCCGGGACAGGGGGCTGACGAGCAGTACTTC. Translated: CASSRYPGQGADEQYF. The chain has TRBV19 and TRBJ2-7; 12 nucleotides agree with TRBD1. This CDR3 contains 16 residues. After removal of 5 bases from V and 5 bases from J, the junction contained 10 bases not matched to a gene. The germline gives CDR1 LNHDA, CDR2 SQIVND (reference sequence). Supplemented by reference TRBV19 and TRBJ2-7, the full variable domain reads DGGITQSPKYLFRKEGQNVTLSCEQNLNHDAMYWYRQDPGQGLRLIYYSQIVNDFQKGDIAEGYSVSREKKESFPLTVTSAQKNPTAFYLCASSRYPGQGADEQYFGPGTRLTVT.

This chain's CDR3 is CASSSLTGLYGYTF. The CDR3 DNA reads as TGTGCCAGCAGTTCCTTGACAGGCCTCTATGGCTACACCTTC. The chain uses TRBV27 and TRBJ1-2, with a possible D match to TRBD1 (6 bases). The CDR3 covers 14 residues. V was trimmed by 4 bases and J by 4 bases, leaving 13 bases between them. Germline V gene sequence: CDR1 MNHEY, CDR2 SMNVEV (reference sequence).

The chain employs TRBV19 and TRBJ2-1; 10 bases are a match to TRBD2. The CDR3 runs to 18 residues. CDR1 is LNHDA and CDR2 is SQIVND in the germline V gene (reference sequence). The junction had 6 bases not matched to a gene; V was cut back by 1 base and J by 0 bases. CDR3 region: CASSIVGLAKSSYNEQFF. The CDR3 DNA sequence: TGTGCCAGTAGTATAGTGGGACTAGCGAAGAGCTCCTACAATGAGCAGTTCTTC. Looking up the rest from reference TRBV19 and TRBJ2-1 gives the full variable domain: DGGITQSPKYLFRKEGQNVTLSCEQNLNHDAMYWYRQDPGQGLRLIYYSQIVNDFQKGDIAEGYSVSREKKESFPLTVTSAQKNPTAFYLCASSIVGLAKSSYNEQFFGPGTRLTVL.

This chain links TRBV5-1 with TRBJ2-1, with 13 positions matching TRBD2. This CDR3 spans 16 amino acids. V dropped 2 bases and J dropped 9; count of bases not matched to a gene: 8. Germline-derived CDR1 and CDR2 are SGHRS and YFSETQ. The CDR3 DNA reads as TGCGCCAGCAGCTTACTAGCGGGAGGGCCAGGCGGTGAGCAGTTCTTC. Translated, it gives CASSLLAGGPGGEQFF.

The chain employs TRBV19 and TRBJ1-1, with D unclear. Between the trimmed V and J ends, which lost 1 base and 8 bases, there was a span of 8 bases. The CDR3 is made up of 12 amino acids. In germline, CDR1 is LNHDA, CDR2 SQIVND (reference sequence). The CDR3 nucleotides are TGTGCCAGTAGTATAGGCGGAGGGGAAGCTTTCTTT. Its protein is CASSIGGGEAFF. Looking up the rest from reference TRBV19 and TRBJ1-1 gives the full variable domain: DGGITQSPKYLFRKEGQNVTLSCEQNLNHDAMYWYRQDPGQGLRLIYYSQIVNDFQKGDIAEGYSVSREKKESFPLTVTSAQKNPTAFYLCASSIGGGEAFFGQGTRLTVV.

The rearrangement joins TRBV2 to TRBJ1-6; 9 bases fit TRBD1. With 11 bases clipped from V and 2 bases from J, the junction kept 4 bases outside the gene matches. CDR3 length: 14 amino acids. CDR1 SNHLY and CDR2 FYNNEI come from the germline V gene. The CDR3 sequence is CAAQGAAYNSPLHF. CDR3 DNA sequence: TGTGCCGCACAGGGGGCCGCCTATAATTCACCCCTCCACTTT.

The CDR3 loop is CASSLDRNTEAFF. Written as DNA, the CDR3 is TGTGCCAGCTCACTCGACAGGAACACTGAAGCTTTCTTT. V gene TRBV18 combines with J gene TRBJ1-1; a weak D match, TRBD1 (5 bases). V was cut by 4 bases and J by 1 base, with 7 bases left in between. The CDR3 totals 13 residues. CDR1 is KGHSH, CDR2 LQKENI, per germline.

The chain employs TRBV11-3 and TRBJ2-7; D gene ambiguous. CDR1 is SGHNT and CDR2 is YENEEA in the germline V gene. The CDR3 is 13 amino acids. V lost 5 bases, J lost 13 bases, and 21 bases lay in between. The CDR3 is CASSARSRPENYF. CDR3 coding DNA: TGTGCCAGCAGCGCCCGATCCCGCCCGGAAAACTACTTC. The whole variable domain, remainder taken from reference TRBV11-3 and TRBJ2-7, is EAGVVQSPRYKIIEKKQPVAFWCNPISGHNTLYWYLQNLGQGPELLIRYENEEAVDDSQLPKDRFSAERLKGVDSTLKIQPAELGDSAVYLCASSARSRPENYFGPGTRLTVT.

V usage is TRBV19 and J usage is TRBJ2-7; 7 bases agree with TRBD1. The CDR3 has 14 residues. J gave up 0 bases and V 4 bases, and 3 bases lay outside the gene matches. Germline values: CDR1 LNHDA, CDR2 SQIVND (reference sequence). In nucleotides, the CDR3 is TGTGCCAGTAGTACGGGACAGAGCTCCTACGAGCAGTACTTC. It yields the protein CASSTGQSSYEQYF.

The chain carries TRBV6-2 or TRBV6-3 and TRBJ1-5; D is uncertain. There are 14 residues in the CDR3. Between the trimmed V and J ends, which lost 5 bases and 4 bases, there was a span of 12 bases. CDR1 MNHEY and CDR2 SVGEGT come from the germline V gene. The CDR3 nucleotides are TGTGCCAGCAGTGCTACGACGGAGAATCAGCCCCAGCATTTT. Translating gives CASSATTENQPQHF.

In DNA form, the CDR3 reads TGTGCCTGGAGTGGAGATGGACGAGAGACCCAGTACTTC. This encodes CAWSGDGRETQYF. The chain employs TRBV30 and TRBJ2-5; D call uncertain. CDR1 GTSNPN and CDR2 SVGIG come from the germline V gene (reference sequence). The CDR3 consists of 13 residues. V lost 1 base and J lost 4, with 10 bases in between.

The chain carries TRBV24-1 and TRBJ1-5; tentatively, D is TRBD1 (6 bases). This CDR3 comprises 14 residues. V lost 4 bases, J lost 3 bases, and 9 bases lay in between. CDR1 is KGHDR, CDR2 SFDVKD, per germline. CDR3 bases: TGTGCCACCAGTGAAGAGGGGGACAATCAGCCCCAGCATTTT. Amino acids: CATSEEGDNQPQHF.

This rearrangement joins TRBV28 to TRBJ2-3, with D tentatively TRBD1 (6 bases). The germline CDR1 and CDR2 sequences are MDHEN and SYDVKM. The CDR3 totals 12 residues. The germline V and J ends were trimmed by 8 bases and 4 bases, with 10 bases remaining between them. The chain's CDR3 is CASYRVADTQYF. The CDR3 bases are TGTGCCAGCTACAGGGTCGCAGATACGCAGTATTTT.

This chain uses TRBV9 with TRBJ1-2; D possibly corresponds to TRBD1 (5 bases). V was shortened by 2 bases and J by 7 bases, with 12 bases between the two germline ends. The germline CDR1 and CDR2 sequences are SGDLS and YYNGEE. This CDR3 is 13 amino acids long. The CDR3 is CASSVQVGGGYTF. CDR3 in DNA: TGTGCCAGCAGCGTCCAGGTCGGGGGTGGCTACACCTTC.

The gene calls are TRBV29-1 and TRBJ1-5; 7 nucleotides line up with TRBD1. The J segment lost 3 bases and the V segment lost 4 bases, leaving 9 bases of the junction unmatched. Germline lookup yields CDR1 SQVTM and CDR2 ANQGSEA. The CDR3 has 15 residues. CDR3 residues: CSVAFQGGSNQPQHF. In DNA, the CDR3 is TGCAGCGTTGCTTTCCAGGGGGGCTCCAATCAGCCCCAGCATTTT.

The chain employs TRBV19 and TRBJ1-5, with D maybe TRBD1 (5 bases). The germline gives CDR1 LNHDA, CDR2 SQIVND (reference sequence). The CDR3 sequence is 17 residues long. Trimming pared 4 bases from V and 4 bases from J, leaving 20 bases between. In nucleotides, the CDR3 is TGTGCCAGTAGTACAAGGTACGGGGGGAGTAGTAATCAGCCCCAGCATTTT. Its translation: CASSTRYGGSSNQPQHF.

CDR3 loop: CASSSAGGGYEQYF. The CDR3 DNA sequence: TGTGCCAGCAGTTCTGCCGGGGGCGGGTACGAGCAGTACTTC. The V and J genes are TRBV6-5 and TRBJ2-7; D possibly matches TRBD1 or TRBD2 (6 bases each). The germline CDR1 and CDR2 sequences are MNHEY and SVGAGI. There are 14 residues in the CDR3. Trimming took 4 bases from V and 4 from J, leaving 14 bases between them.

This rearrangement joins TRBV29-1 to TRBJ2-1, with TRBD1 identical over 7 bases. Germline trimming cut 8 bases from V and 2 bases from J; bases unmatched to any gene: 12. This CDR3 has 15 amino acids. The germline V gene encodes CDR1 SQVTM and CDR2 ANQGSEA. CDR3 in amino acids: CSTPLQGPPYNEQFF. CDR3 nucleotides: TGCAGCACCCCATTACAGGGGCCCCCCTACAATGAGCAGTTCTTC.

V and J are TRBV7-2 and TRBJ2-2, with D possibly being TRBD1 (5 bases). Trimming stripped 3 bases from V and 4 bases from J, with 12 bases between. From germline, CDR1 is SGHTA and CDR2 FQGNSA. This CDR3 has 15 residues. The CDR3 is CASSFSSRGTGELFF. The DNA of the CDR3 is TGTGCCAGCAGCTTTAGCTCTAGGGGCACCGGGGAGCTGTTTTTT.

The chain recombines TRBV7-3 with TRBJ2-7; 9 nucleotides match TRBD1. The CDR3 loop spans 15 amino acids. V dropped 6 bases and J dropped 4; count of bases not matched to a gene: 10. Per the germline V gene, CDR1 is SGHTA and CDR2 is FQGTGA. CDR3: CASSRGQGPVYEQYF. The CDR3 nucleotides are TGTGCCAGCAGTCGAGGACAGGGGCCGGTTTACGAGCAGTACTTC.

The J gene is TRBJ2-7, the V gene TRBV18, with D perhaps matching TRBD2 (6 bases). CDR3 length: 13 amino acids. In germline, CDR1 is KGHSH, CDR2 LQKENI. Trimming stripped 1 base from V and 6 bases from J, with 10 bases between. DNA for the CDR3: TGTGCCAGCTCACCACGGGGGGATTCCGAGCAGTACTTC. It yields the protein CASSPRGDSEQYF.

This chain uses TRBV24-1 with TRBJ2-3; D is uncertain. This CDR3 has 15 amino acids. V was trimmed by 3 bases and J by 0 bases, leaving 9 bases between them. CDR1 and CDR2 from the germline V gene are KGHDR and SFDVKD. The CDR3 coding sequence is TGTGCCACCAGTGATGTGCAGTCCAGCACAGATACGCAGTATTTT. Translated, it gives CATSDVQSSTDTQYF.

This rearrangement joins TRBV6-5 to TRBJ2-5, with TRBD1 matching over 9 bases. The V segment lost 10 bases and the J segment 2 bases; nucleotides outside the gene matches: 11. The germline gives CDR1 MNHEY, CDR2 SVGAGI. The CDR3 is made up of 15 amino acids. The CDR3 region has the DNA TGTGCCACCAAGATGGGACAGGGTTTACAAGAGACCCAGTACTTC. Its translation is CATKMGQGLQETQYF.

The chain is built from TRBV9 and TRBJ2-3; no reliable D call. The length of the CDR3 is 15 residues. V lost 4 bases, J lost 6 bases, and 18 bases lay in between. Per the germline V gene, CDR1 is SGDLS and CDR2 is YYNGEE. Here the CDR3 reads CASSTNRMAADTQYF. The CDR3 DNA reads as TGTGCCAGCAGCACTAACCGTATGGCTGCTGATACGCAGTATTTT. Full variable domain (remainder filled in from reference TRBV9 and TRBJ2-3): DSGVTQTPKHLITATGQRVTLRCSPRSGDLSVYWYQQSLDQGLQFLIQYYNGEERAKGNILERFSAQQFPDLHSELNLSSLELGDSALYFCASSTNRMAADTQYFGPGTRLTVL.